Described below is a single T cell receptor beta chain sequence and its context. Antigen specificity is unknown. Profiled with immunoSEQ multiplex PCR; TCRdb holds only in-frame clones, not every one. The profile shows tens of thousands of clones, around 72% of them singletons. The V end was cut by 2 bases, the J end by 7 bases, with 11 bases between. Germline V gives CDR1 LGHDT, CDR2 YNNKEL (reference sequence). The CDR3 extends over 13 amino acids. This sample was taken from a study of vaccination effects on CD4 cells after COVID-19. Study details: BNT162b2 vaccine or mRNA-1273 vaccine was given to participants in two doses. Study outcomes and limitations: Clones induced by infection and by vaccine showed marked clonal contraction late after vaccination.

ViraFEST assay sequencing came after antigen-specific CD4+ T cells were expanded with viral peptide pools. The culture ran for approximately 9 days before CD4+ T cells were isolated. From March to December 2020, the person had a SARS-CoV-2 infection that was confirmed by PCR. PBMC cultures contained about 2 million cells per well, about 10 IU/ml IL-2 and approximately 9.4 ug/ml peptides. On day 3 and again on day 7, half the medium was replaced with IL-2 medium. Sequenced material: CD4+ T cells from PBMCs cultured with HIV peptides, taken before COVID-19 vaccination. Indicated subset: HIV-1 Nef peptide pool negative control/reference culture. The TCR was taken from a human donor who had a prior SARS-CoV-2 infection. J is TRBJ1-2 and V is TRBV3-1 (or the pseudogene TRBV3-2); D call uncertain. In DNA form, the CDR3 reads TGTGCCAGCAGCCAAAACGGGTTGGGTGGCTACACCTTC. Residues: CASSQNGLGGYTF.